What follows are 3 T cell receptor beta chains derived from one specimen sequenced in a study of CD8+CD57+ T cells in acquired aplastic anemia. The template used for profiling TCR beta VDJ and CDR3 was genomic DNA. Via MiXCR, TCRdb re-called the reads, giving one row per CDR3 protein. This sample has under 150,000 distinct CDR3 sequences, with roughly 40% found just once. CD8+CD57+ cell expansion, shown by flow cytometry, had occurred in the patients selected for sequencing. Sequencing input: sorted CD4+, CD8+, or CD8+CD57+ T cells (not recorded which) from PBMCs. The receptors were sampled from a human donor with aplastic anemia.

This clonotype was counted at least ten times. This chain uses TRBV2 with TRBJ2-7, with D uncertain. Between the trimmed V and J ends, which lost 8 bases and 0 bases, there was a span of 14 bases. The germline CDR1 and CDR2 sequences are SNHLY and FYNNEI. The CDR3 length is 14 residues. The CDR3 nucleotides are TGTGCCAGCCAGTATGGGGTTAGCTCCTACGAGCAGTACTTC. It codes for CASQYGVSSYEQYF.

This clonotype occurred many times. The V call is TRBV11-2, the J call TRBJ1-1; weak D call: TRBD1 (5 bases). This CDR3 comprises 14 residues. CDR1 is SGHAT and CDR2 is FQNNGV in the germline V gene. Trimming took 3 bases from V and 0 from J, leaving 8 bases between them. The CDR3 spells CASSLGRMNTEAFF. Written as DNA, the CDR3 is TGTGCCAGCAGCTTGGGACGGATGAACACTGAAGCTTTCTTT.

This clonotype came up many times. V gene TRBV19 combines with J gene TRBJ2-6; no reliable D call. The length of the CDR3 is 15 residues. V was clipped by 7 bases and J by 4 bases, with 14 bases between them. Per germline, CDR1 LNHDA and CDR2 SQIVND (reference sequence). CDR3 amino acids: CASTPRVAGANVLTF. The DNA for the CDR3 is TGTGCCAGTACCCCACGCGTAGCCGGGGCCAACGTCCTGACTTTC.